A single sample gave rise to the 20 T cell receptor beta chains below, sequenced in a study of blood T cell repertoires in COVID-19. Profiling relied on immunoSEQ multiplex PCR, and the TCRdb table lists in-frame clones only, not all of them. In the table there are around 70,000 clones, 80% of which are singletons. The sequencing sample was made of peripheral blood. All receptors derive from a human donor in a cohort sampled during active COVID-19.

This chain joins TRBV21-1 and TRBJ2-7; the D call of TRBD1 is as the table states it, not checked on the DNA. TRBV21-1 is assigned pseudogene status. The CDR3 has 19 amino acids. In DNA, the CDR3 is TGTGCCAGCGAGACCATGGGCCACGGGGGACAGAGTATGTCCTACGAGCAGTACTTC. Its translation is CASETMGHGGQSMSYEQYF.

This clone was observed once. The genes are TRBV5-1 and TRBJ2-3; maybe TRBD2 (6 bases). V lost 0 bases, J lost 2 bases, and 16 bases lay in between. CDR1 is SGHRS, CDR2 YFSETQ, per germline. The CDR3 is made up of 17 amino acids. The CDR3 reads CASSLAMAEGYTDTQYF. For the CDR3, the DNA is TGCGCCAGCAGCTTGGCCATGGCGGAGGGGTACACAGATACGCAGTATTTT.

The chain carries TRBV7-2 and TRBJ2-3; TRBD2 aligns across 10 bases. Losses at the gene ends were 1 base for V and 5 bases for J; bases not matched to a gene: 6. Germline assignment: CDR1 SGHTA and CDR2 FQGNSA. This CDR3 is 16 amino acids long. This CDR3 reads CASSLVSGRALDTQYF. Written as DNA, the CDR3 is TGTGCCAGCAGCTTAGTAAGCGGGAGGGCCTTAGATACGCAGTATTTT.

This chain links TRBV9 with TRBJ2-7; 7 bases agree with TRBD2. Looked up from germline, CDR1 is SGDLS and CDR2 is YYNGEE. The CDR3 is made up of 12 amino acids. Unmatched junction bases numbered 3, after V lost 4 bases and J lost 5 bases. CDR3 bases: TGTGCCAGCAGCCCGGGACTACACGAGCAGTACTTC. Translating gives CASSPGLHEQYF.

The chain has TRBV5-4 and TRBJ1-1, with D possibly being TRBD1 (6 bases). The CDR3 is 15 residues long. V lost 4 bases, J lost 1 base, and 14 bases lay in between. Germline V gene data show CDR1 as SGHNT and CDR2 as YYREEE (reference sequence). The DNA for the CDR3 is TGTGCCAGCAGCCCGGACAGACATTCGAACACTGAAGCTTTCTTT. It translates to CASSPDRHSNTEAFF.

CDR3 sequence: CASRYITSGRKCRQETQYF. In DNA, the CDR3 is TGTGCAAGTCGCTACATAACTAGCGGGAGAAAGTGTCGGCAAGAGACCCAGTACTTC. The J gene is TRBJ2-5, the V gene TRBV12-2; the DNA was not compared with TRBD2, the D call given in the table. TRBV12-2 is noted as a pseudogene. CDR3 size: 19 residues.

This chain connects TRBV3-1 (or the pseudogene TRBV3-2) to TRBJ1-3; 9 bases are a match to TRBD1. The CDR3 consists of 14 residues. The germline gives CDR1 LGHDT, CDR2 YNNKEL (reference sequence). V was pared by 8 bases and J by 0 bases, with 2 bases of the junction left unmatched. The CDR3 region is CASGDRVSGNTIYF. The CDR3 coding sequence is TGTGCCAGCGGGGACAGGGTCTCTGGAAACACCATATATTTT.

This rearrangement joins TRBV28 to TRBJ1-6; D might be TRBD1 (6 bases). The CDR3 loop spans 17 amino acids. Germline V lookup: CDR1 MDHEN, CDR2 SYDVKM. V lost 4 bases, J lost 9 bases, and 22 bases lay in between. CDR3 sequence reads: CASSSPPRGGPSSPLHF. The CDR3 nucleotides are TGTGCCAGCAGTTCCCCTCCCCGGGGGGGCCCTAGTTCACCCCTCCACTTT. The complete variable domain, with remaining parts taken from reference TRBV28 and TRBJ1-6, reads DVKVTQSSRYLVKRTGEKVFLECVQDMDHENMFWYRQDPGLGLRLIYFSYDVKMKEKGDIPEGYSVSREKKERFSLILESASTNQTSMYLCASSSPPRGGPSSPLHFGNGTRLTVT.

The chain has TRBV7-6 and TRBJ1-5; 9 positions agree with TRBD1. This CDR3 is built from 15 residues. Germline CDR1 SGHVS, CDR2 FNYEAQ. V was pared by 4 bases and J by 6 bases, with 7 bases of the junction left unmatched. This CDR3 reads CASSSGTGRSQPQHF. The CDR3 nucleotides are TGTGCCAGCAGCTCAGGGACAGGGAGGTCTCAGCCCCAGCATTTT.

This clone counts as medium-sized (0.01 to 0.1%). V gene TRBV5-1 combines with J gene TRBJ2-7; TRBD1 matches 12 bases. V lost 3 bases and J lost 6; bases outside the gene matches: 7. Germline CDR1 is SGHRS and CDR2 is YFSETQ. The CDR3 length is 15 residues. The CDR3 reads CASSYSGTGGLEQYF. CDR3 DNA sequence: TGCGCCAGCAGCTATTCCGGGACAGGGGGCCTCGAGCAGTACTTC.

This chain's CDR3 is CASSSGQGEEKLFF. As DNA, the CDR3 is TGTGCCAGCAGTTCAGGACAGGGGGAGGAAAAACTGTTTTTT. The chain is built from TRBV28 and TRBJ1-4; TRBD1 matches 10 bases. Germline V gene sequence: CDR1 MDHEN, CDR2 SYDVKM. The CDR3 consists of 14 residues. V shed 4 bases, J shed 8 bases, and the junction held 4 bases outside the gene matches. The variable domain in full, with the rest retrieved from reference TRBV28 and TRBJ1-4, is DVKVTQSSRYLVKRTGEKVFLECVQDMDHENMFWYRQDPGLGLRLIYFSYDVKMKEKGDIPEGYSVSREKKERFSLILESASTNQTSMYLCASSSGQGEEKLFFGSGTQLSVL.

The chain is built from TRBV19 and TRBJ2-1; 14 positions agree with TRBD2. V trimming: 5 bases; J trimming: 8 bases; junction bases outside the gene matches: 11. The length of the CDR3 is 17 residues. In germline, CDR1 is LNHDA, CDR2 SQIVND (reference sequence). Here the CDR3 DNA reads TGTGCCAGTAGTCCCCCGGGACTAGCGGGAGATAGGGATGAGCAGTTCTTC. Protein product: CASSPPGLAGDRDEQFF.

CDR3: CSASTGPRGAFF. CDR3 in DNA: TGCAGTGCTAGTACAGGGCCCAGGGGGGCTTTCTTT. J is TRBJ1-1 and V is TRBV20-1, with 7 bases fitting TRBD1. The ends lost 3 bases at V and 11 bases at J; junction bases unmatched: 9. This CDR3 contains 12 residues. CDR1 is DFQATT and CDR2 is SNEGSKA in the germline V gene (reference sequence).

This chain connects TRBV9 to TRBJ2-7, with 9 bases identical to TRBD1. Germline V gene sequence: CDR1 SGDLS, CDR2 YYNGEE. V dropped 1 base and J dropped 5; count of bases not matched to a gene: 4. The CDR3 has 14 residues. The CDR3: CASSVTGGKNEQYF. DNA of the CDR3: TGTGCCAGCAGCGTAACAGGGGGCAAGAACGAGCAGTACTTC. Drawing the rest from reference TRBV9 and TRBJ2-7, the complete variable domain is DSGVTQTPKHLITATGQRVTLRCSPRSGDLSVYWYQQSLDQGLQFLIQYYNGEERAKGNILERFSAQQFPDLHSELNLSSLELGDSALYFCASSVTGGKNEQYFGPGTRLTVT.

The chain uses TRBV27 and TRBJ2-5, with TRBD2 as a possible D gene (5 bases). Trimming took 5 bases from V and 7 from J, leaving 11 bases between them. Germline V gene data show CDR1 as MNHEY and CDR2 as SMNVEV (reference sequence). The CDR3 has 12 amino acids. CDR3 region: CASSEGAGTQYF. The CDR3, as DNA: TGTGCCAGCAGTGAGGGAGCAGGGACCCAGTACTTC.

The V gene is TRBV5-3, the J gene TRBJ2-1; D possibly corresponds to TRBD2 (5 bases). TRBV5-3 is noted as an ORF with a role that remains uncertain. The ends were cut back, 0 bases at V and 0 bases at J, with 10 bases in the middle. The CDR3 loop spans 16 amino acids. The CDR3 DNA is TGTGCCAGAAGCTTGGGGACTTTCAGCTCCTACAATGAGCAGTTCTTC. It encodes CARSLGTFSSYNEQFF.

The J gene is TRBJ2-3, the V gene TRBV7-2, with 8 positions matching TRBD1. The V gene's germline CDR1 is SGHTA and CDR2 FQGNSA. The CDR3 sequence is 14 residues long. Trimming removed 1 base from V and 6 bases from J; junction bases left unmatched: 3. This chain's CDR3 is CASSLGRGPDTQYF. DNA of the CDR3: TGTGCCAGCAGCTTAGGCAGGGGGCCGGATACGCAGTATTTT. The variable domain in full, completed from reference TRBV7-2 and TRBJ2-3, reads GAGVSQSPSNKVTEKGKDVELRCDPISGHTALYWYRQSLGQGLEFLIYFQGNSAPDKSGLPSDRFSAERTGGSVSTLTIQRTQQEDSAVYLCASSLGRGPDTQYFGPGTRLTVL.

The chain links TRBV15 to TRBJ1-6; 9 nucleotides align to TRBD1. CDR1 is LNHNV, CDR2 YYDKDF, per germline (reference sequence). This CDR3 has 18 amino acids. V was clipped by 0 bases and J by 7 bases; unmatched bases: 10. In DNA, the CDR3 is TGTGCCACCAGCAGAGATAAGGGTGGAGACAGGGGGAATTCACCCCTCCACTTT. It is translated as CATSRDKGGDRGNSPLHF.

This clone was seen at least ten times. The CDR3 reads CASRRDTEAFF. CDR3 sequence (DNA): TGTGCCAGCAGGAGGGACACTGAAGCTTTCTTT. This sequence joins TRBV2 and TRBJ1-1; no clear D. Germline V gene lookup returns CDR1 SNHLY and CDR2 FYNNEI. The V gene lost 6 bases and the J gene lost 3 bases, with 5 bases spanning the gap. This CDR3 comprises 11 residues. The full variable domain, in which reference TRBV2 and TRBJ1-1 provide the parts outside the CDR3, is EPEVTQTPSHQVTQMGQEVILRCVPISNHLYFYWYRQILGQKVEFLVSFYNNEISEKSEIFDDQFSVERPDGSNFTLKIRSTKLEDSAMYFCASRRDTEAFFGQGTRLTVV.

The V and J genes are TRBV6-6 and TRBJ2-3; perhaps TRBD2 as D (6 bases). The V gene's germline CDR1 is MNHNY and CDR2 SVGAGI (reference sequence). V lost 2 bases to trimming and J lost 3 bases, with 12 bases between them. The CDR3 spans 15 residues. The CDR3 loop reads CASSYVGGGTDTQYF. As DNA, the CDR3 is TGTGCCAGCAGTTACGTGGGAGGTGGAACAGATACGCAGTATTTT.